The 14 T cell receptor beta chains below all came from one sample that was sequenced in a study of T cell responses to AZD1222 COVID-19 vaccine. Data came from immunoSEQ multiplex PCR; TCRdb stores just in-frame clones and leaves some out. The sample lists about 140,000 clones; about nine tenths were seen once. Here the sequenced sample was peripheral blood, taken on day 0 of AZD1222 vaccination. Every receptor here comes from an adult in good health.

This rearrangement joins TRBV14 to TRBJ1-4, with D tentatively TRBD1 (5 bases). The CDR3 is 13 residues long. In germline, CDR1 is SGHDN, CDR2 FVKESK. V shed 3 bases and J shed 10 bases, with 12 bases lying between them. CDR3 loop: CASSQTQGGKLFF. Here the CDR3 DNA reads TGTGCCAGCAGCCAGACTCAGGGAGGAAAACTGTTTTTT.

The V and J genes are TRBV7-2 and TRBJ2-1, with TRBD2 matching 13 bases. V was clipped by 5 bases and J by 5 bases; unmatched bases: 15. Germline assignment: CDR1 SGHTA and CDR2 FQGNSA. The CDR3 is 19 residues long. Written as DNA, the CDR3 is TGTGCCAGCAGCCCGAGGACTAGCGGGGGTTACGGGAGGGACAATGAGCAGTTCTTC. Translated: CASSPRTSGGYGRDNEQFF. The full variable domain, in which reference TRBV7-2 and TRBJ2-1 provide the parts outside the CDR3, is GAGVSQSPSNKVTEKGKDVELRCDPISGHTALYWYRQSLGQGLEFLIYFQGNSAPDKSGLPSDRFSAERTGGSVSTLTIQRTQQEDSAVYLCASSPRTSGGYGRDNEQFFGPGTRLTVL.

V usage is TRBV3-1 (or the pseudogene TRBV3-2) and J usage is TRBJ1-2; D call uncertain. Germline V gene data show CDR1 as LGHDT and CDR2 as YNNKEL (reference sequence). The CDR3 is made up of 15 amino acids. V was cut by 0 bases and J by 0 bases, with 8 bases left in between. The CDR3 here is CASSQDFHPNYGYTF. CDR3 nucleotide sequence: TGTGCCAGCAGCCAAGATTTCCACCCTAACTATGGCTACACCTTC.

The chain combines TRBV19 with TRBJ1-5, with TRBD1 as a possible D gene (6 bases). The CDR3 has 17 residues. V dropped 5 bases and J dropped 6 bases, with 23 bases sitting between them. Germline-derived CDR1 and CDR2 are LNHDA and SQIVND (reference sequence). CDR3 sequence reads: CASSSPSSQGLIQPQHF. The CDR3 DNA is TGTGCCAGTAGTTCTCCGAGCTCACAGGGACTAATTCAGCCCCAGCATTTT.

The chain uses TRBV3-1 (or the pseudogene TRBV3-2) and TRBJ2-7, with 7 bases fitting TRBD2. The junction had 8 bases not matched to a gene; V was cut back by 2 bases and J by 4 bases. The CDR3 has 15 amino acids. Per the germline V gene, CDR1 is LGHDT and CDR2 is YNNKEL (reference sequence). CDR3 sequence reads: CASSQRGTIVYEQYF. The CDR3 bases are TGTGCCAGCAGCCAACGAGGGACTATAGTATACGAGCAGTACTTC.

The chain joins TRBV19 to TRBJ2-7; D remains unclear. CDR1 is LNHDA and CDR2 is SQIVND in the germline V gene (reference sequence). V was shortened by 5 bases and J by 7 bases, with 24 bases between the two germline ends. CDR3 size: 16 residues. The CDR3 loop is CASSPSSASGEREQYF. The CDR3 bases are TGTGCCAGTAGTCCTAGTTCAGCCTCTGGAGAACGGGAGCAGTACTTC.

The chain uses TRBV19 and TRBJ2-5, with 7 bases matching TRBD1. The CDR3 spans 12 residues. Germline values: CDR1 LNHDA, CDR2 SQIVND (reference sequence). Trimming took 8 bases from V and 0 from J; bases not matched to a gene: 0. CDR3 sequence reads: CASQGDQETQYF. CDR3 in DNA: TGTGCCAGTCAGGGGGACCAAGAGACCCAGTACTTC.

This chain joins TRBV13 and TRBJ2-7, with a possible D match to TRBD2 (6 bases). V lost 5 bases and J 2 bases, leaving 25 bases between the germline ends. Germline CDR1 and CDR2: PRHDT and FYEKMQ (reference sequence). This CDR3 is built from 18 residues. The DNA for the CDR3 is TGTGCCAGCAGCATGAGGAGGGCCGTACCTTCCCAGGCCTACGAGCAGTACTTC. Translated, it gives CASSMRRAVPSQAYEQYF.

This clone was found once. The chain is built from TRBV5-1 and TRBJ2-3, with D possibly being TRBD1 (7 bases). CDR1 SGHRS and CDR2 YFSETQ come from the germline V gene. Trimming shortened V by 0 bases and J by 5 bases, and 16 bases separated the two germline ends. The CDR3 consists of 16 residues. This CDR3 reads CASSLGTGTAGDTQYF. The CDR3 DNA sequence: TGCGCCAGCAGCTTGGGGACCGGGACAGCGGGAGATACGCAGTATTTT.

This clone has ten or more counts. The CDR3, as DNA: TGTGCCAGCAGCTTTGGTTACAATGAGCAGTTCTTC. Amino acids: CASSFGYNEQFF. The chain recombines TRBV5-5 with TRBJ2-1; D is undetermined. The V gene's germline CDR1 is SGHKS and CDR2 YYEKEE (reference sequence). The CDR3 consists of 12 residues. V was cut by 2 bases and J by 4 bases, with 4 bases left in between.

This clone was counted a few times. This chain joins TRBV7-2 and TRBJ1-2, with D possibly matching TRBD1 (5 bases). The V gene's germline CDR1 is SGHTA and CDR2 FQGNSA. There are 14 residues in the CDR3. The V end lost 5 bases, the J end lost 4 bases, and 14 bases lay between the germline ends. As DNA, the CDR3 is TGTGCCAGCAGCGAGGGACCCGAGGGCTATGGCTACACCTTC. This encodes CASSEGPEGYGYTF.

J is TRBJ1-6 and V is TRBV5-1, with D unresolved. Trimming stripped 2 bases from V and 9 bases from J, with 15 bases between. The CDR3 consists of 15 residues. Germline V gene sequence: CDR1 SGHRS, CDR2 YFSETQ. The CDR3 nucleotides read TGCGCCAGCAGCTTAGGTCTTCCTTCTGGTTCACCCCTCCACTTT. Amino acid sequence: CASSLGLPSGSPLHF.

The CDR3 nucleotides read TGTGCCAGCAGTTCCGGGACACCGAACACCGGGGAGCTGTTTTTT. It encodes CASSSGTPNTGELFF. The chain couples TRBV6-5 to TRBJ2-2; a possible D gene is TRBD1 (6 bases). V was pared by 4 bases and J by 0 bases, with 9 bases between. The CDR3 has 15 residues. Germline V gene sequence: CDR1 MNHEY, CDR2 SVGAGI.

The rearrangement links TRBV7-2 to TRBJ1-5; D not resolved. With 1 base removed from V and 3 bases from J, the gap between germline ends came to 13 bases. CDR3 length equals 16 residues. Germline V gene lookup returns CDR1 SGHTA and CDR2 FQGNSA. The CDR3 DNA is TGTGCCAGCAGCTTAGTCGGGCTTGGGATCAATCAGCCCCAGCATTTT. Translating it yields CASSLVGLGINQPQHF.